Detailed here is one TCR beta chain. What it recognizes is unknown. This specimen belongs to a study of CD8 T cells in Susac syndrome. Whole-study findings and limits: Clonal expansion involving Susac CD8+ cells peaked in TEMRA cells and active patients.

High-throughput TCR beta sequencing covered peripheral CD8+ and CD4+ T cells. Germline V gene lookup returns CDR1 LNHDA and CDR2 SQIVND (reference sequence). This CDR3 has 13 amino acids. V lost 8 bases to trimming and J lost 2 bases, with 11 bases between them. RNA was extracted with the RNeasy kit, and a quantity of 0.5 to 1 ug was reverse transcribed using random hexamers. Via MiXCR, TCRdb re-called the immunoSEQ multiplex PCR reads, giving one row per CDR3 protein. The table has some 130,000 distinct CDR3 sequences, 95% seen once. This clonotype was sampled from a human donor with Susac syndrome. The specimen sequenced was CD8+ T cells from PBMCs. The chain has TRBV19 and TRBJ2-3, with D tentatively TRBD1 (5 bases). The CDR3 protein is CASWGFHTDTQYF. In DNA, the CDR3 is TGTGCCAGTTGGGGCTTTCACACAGATACGCAGTATTTT.